Below are 30 T cell receptor beta chains sequenced from a single sample in a study of blood T cell repertoires in COVID-19. Sequenced by immunoSEQ multiplex PCR; TCRdb stores in-frame clones only, minus some. The table lists roughly 180,000 clones, around 80% of them singletons, with approximately 10% in the top ten. The sequenced sample consisted of peripheral blood. The receptor source for this set is a woman of 80 years or more with COVID-19, enrolled during active disease.

The chain links TRBV27 to TRBJ2-7; the D gene is possibly TRBD2 (7 bases). Per germline, CDR1 MNHEY and CDR2 SMNVEV (reference sequence). V shed 3 bases and J shed 5 bases, with 14 bases lying between them. The CDR3 loop spans 14 amino acids. CDR3 sequence: CASSLRGEGDEQYF. DNA for the CDR3: TGTGCCAGCAGTTTGAGGGGGGAGGGAGACGAGCAGTACTTC.

V gene TRBV30 combines with J gene TRBJ1-6; 10 nucleotides line up with TRBD1. Germline trimming cut 8 bases from V and 10 bases from J; bases unmatched to any gene: 11. The CDR3 covers 14 residues. CDR1 GTSNPN and CDR2 SVGIG come from the germline V gene (reference sequence). CDR3 sequence (DNA): TGTGCCGGCGGTCCCGGGACAGGGGTATCACCCCTCCACTTT. This encodes CAGGPGTGVSPLHF. Together with reference TRBV30 and TRBJ1-6, the CDR3 gives the full variable domain: SQTIHQWPATLVQPVGSPLSLECTVEGTSNPNLYWYRQAAGRGLQLLFYSVGIGQISSEVPQNLSASRPQDRQFILSSKKLLLSDSGFYLCAGGPGTGVSPLHFGNGTRLTVT.

This chain links TRBV7-3 with TRBJ1-6; no clear D. CDR3 size: 15 residues. Per the germline V gene, CDR1 is SGHTA and CDR2 is FQGTGA. V gave up 4 bases and J gave up 4 bases, with 11 bases separating them. The CDR3: CASSSDARYNSPLHF. The DNA of the CDR3 is TGTGCCAGCAGCTCAGACGCTAGATATAATTCACCCCTCCACTTT.

The chain is built from TRBV19 and TRBJ1-2; TRBD1 aligns across 7 bases. Germline assignment: CDR1 LNHDA and CDR2 SQIVND (reference sequence). V was clipped by 3 bases and J by 0 bases; unmatched bases: 7. The CDR3 is 16 amino acids. CDR3 sequence: CASSMAGTASNYGYTF. The CDR3 bases are TGTGCCAGTAGTATGGCCGGGACAGCCTCTAACTATGGCTACACCTTC. Filled out from reference TRBV19 and TRBJ1-2, the complete variable domain reads DGGITQSPKYLFRKEGQNVTLSCEQNLNHDAMYWYRQDPGQGLRLIYYSQIVNDFQKGDIAEGYSVSREKKESFPLTVTSAQKNPTAFYLCASSMAGTASNYGYTFGSGTRLTVV.

The rearrangement uses TRBV19 and TRBJ2-7, with 8 bases matching TRBD2. The CDR3 is made up of 13 amino acids. Germline V gives CDR1 LNHDA, CDR2 SQIVND (reference sequence). Trimming took 5 bases from V and 3 from J; bases not matched to a gene: 3. CDR3 loop: CASSSRGVYEQYF. The CDR3 DNA reads TGTGCCAGTAGTTCGCGGGGGGTCTACGAGCAGTACTTC.

The chain joins TRBV5-1 to TRBJ2-3, with 13 bases aligning to TRBD2. The germline CDR1 and CDR2 sequences are SGHRS and YFSETQ. After removal of 5 bases from V and 2 bases from J, the junction contained 5 bases not matched to a gene. The CDR3 covers 16 residues. DNA of the CDR3: TGCGCCAGCAGTTACGGACTAGCGGGGGCCACAGATACGCAGTATTTT. Translation gives CASSYGLAGATDTQYF. The full variable domain, in which reference TRBV5-1 and TRBJ2-3 provide the parts outside the CDR3, is KAGVTQTPRYLIKTRGQQVTLSCSPISGHRSVSWYQQTPGQGLQFLFEYFSETQRNKGNFPGRFSGRQFSNSRSEMNVSTLELGDSALYLCASSYGLAGATDTQYFGPGTRLTVL.

The chain joins TRBV9 to TRBJ2-3; TRBD2 agrees at 7 bases. This CDR3 comprises 16 residues. J gave up 4 bases and V 4 bases, and 12 bases lay outside the gene matches. Germline V lookup: CDR1 SGDLS, CDR2 YYNGEE. CDR3 DNA sequence: TGTGCCAGCAGCCGAAACAGCGGGAACGGTGCAGATACGCAGTATTTT. Protein sequence: CASSRNSGNGADTQYF.

V is TRBV9 and J is TRBJ2-3, with 7 bases aligning to TRBD2. V lost 4 bases, J lost 3 bases, and 20 bases stayed unmatched. The CDR3 runs 19 residues. Germline values: CDR1 SGDLS, CDR2 YYNGEE. The CDR3 DNA reads TGTGCCAGCAGCCCCCAGGGAGCGGGGATCGGGTCGAGGACAGATACGCAGTATTTT. Translating it yields CASSPQGAGIGSRTDTQYF.

This clone came up once. The V and J genes are TRBV18 and TRBJ2-1; 8 bases line up with TRBD2. Trimming cost V 3 bases and J 4 bases; bases outside gene matches: 17. The CDR3 spans 19 residues. Germline values: CDR1 KGHSH, CDR2 LQKENI. CDR3 sequence reads: CASSPLGPATSGGYNEQFF. CDR3 coding DNA: TGTGCCAGCTCACCTTTAGGTCCTGCAACTAGCGGTGGGTACAATGAGCAGTTCTTC. The variable domain in full, completed from reference TRBV18 and TRBJ2-1, reads NAGVMQNPRHLVRRRGQEARLRCSPMKGHSHVYWYRQLPEEGLKFMVYLQKENIIDESGMPKERFSAEFPKEGPSILRIQQVVRGDSAAYFCASSPLGPATSGGYNEQFFGPGTRLTVL.

This chain joins TRBV15 and TRBJ1-5; TRBD1 matches at 7 bases. The CDR3 is 16 residues long. Germline CDR1 is LNHNV and CDR2 is YYDKDF (reference sequence). The V gene end was trimmed by 1 base and the J gene end by 2 bases; junction bases not matched to a gene: 5. In nucleotides, the CDR3 is TGTGCCACCAGCAGAGCTACAGGGGCGGGCAATCAGCCCCAGCATTTT. Its translation is CATSRATGAGNQPQHF.

This clone was counted between two and nine times. The chain combines TRBV29-1 with TRBJ1-2, with TRBD1 as a possible D gene (5 bases). Germline V gene data show CDR1 as SQVTM and CDR2 as ANQGSEA. The CDR3 extends over 13 amino acids. Between the trimmed V and J ends, which lost 5 bases and 4 bases, there was a span of 14 bases. Written as DNA, the CDR3 is TGCAGCGTTATGGGCGGGGGGGGCTATGGCTACACCTTC. It yields the protein CSVMGGGGYGYTF.

V gene TRBV7-2 combines with J gene TRBJ2-2, with 11 positions matching TRBD2. Germline CDR1 and CDR2: SGHTA and FQGNSA. The CDR3 spans 18 residues. Trimming at V came to 1 base and at J to 2 bases, leaving 6 bases not matched to a gene. The CDR3 protein is CASSLDSGRVFNTGELFF. In DNA, the CDR3 is TGTGCCAGCAGCTTAGATAGCGGGAGGGTTTTTAACACCGGGGAGCTGTTTTTT. Using reference TRBV7-2 and TRBJ2-2 for the parts outside the CDR3, the full variable domain is GAGVSQSPSNKVTEKGKDVELRCDPISGHTALYWYRQSLGQGLEFLIYFQGNSAPDKSGLPSDRFSAERTGGSVSTLTIQRTQQEDSAVYLCASSLDSGRVFNTGELFFGEGSRLTVL.

This clone was observed at least ten times. V gene TRBV27 combines with J gene TRBJ2-7; a possible D gene is TRBD2 (5 bases). The length of the CDR3 is 13 residues. V lost 5 bases and J 3 bases, leaving 11 bases between the germline ends. The germline gives CDR1 MNHEY, CDR2 SMNVEV (reference sequence). The CDR3 reads CASSEDLNYEQYF. The CDR3 DNA follows: TGTGCCAGCAGTGAGGACTTAAACTACGAGCAGTACTTC.

This clone was picked up a small number of times. V is TRBV19 and J is TRBJ1-1, with 7 bases lining up with TRBD1. Germline CDR1 is LNHDA and CDR2 is SQIVND (reference sequence). This CDR3 contains 14 residues. V dropped 3 bases and J dropped 1; count of bases not matched to a gene: 2. The CDR3 reads CASSIGTANTEAFF. CDR3 in DNA: TGTGCCAGTAGTATTGGGACAGCGAACACTGAAGCTTTCTTT.

Concerning this clone itself: An end of the junction differs from the germline gene, which may be a read error. This chain connects TRBV7-7 to TRBJ2-2; 8 nucleotides line up with TRBD2. Per germline, CDR1 SSHAT and CDR2 FNYEAQ (reference sequence). The CDR3 extends over 16 amino acids. The CDR3 loop reads CASSRSSAGGTGELFF. DNA for the CDR3: TGTGCTAGCAGCCGTTCTTCGGCGGGAGGCACCGGGGAGCTGTTTTTT.

J is TRBJ2-3 and V is TRBV7-3; 7 nucleotides match TRBD2. Trimming at V came to 5 bases and at J to 3 bases, leaving 11 bases not matched to a gene. The V gene's germline CDR1 is SGHTA and CDR2 FQGTGA. This CDR3 comprises 16 residues. CDR3 nucleotide sequence: TGTGCCAGCAGCCTAAAGACTAGCTCGGATACAGATACGCAGTATTTT. As protein: CASSLKTSSDTDTQYF.

The chain is built from TRBV18 and TRBJ2-1, with TRBD2 as a possible D gene (6 bases). Trimming took 6 bases from V and 6 from J, leaving 15 bases between them. Germline CDR1 and CDR2: KGHSH and LQKENI. The CDR3 runs to 14 residues. CDR3 sequence: CASSYRRDSNEQFF. The CDR3 bases are TGTGCCAGCTCGTATCGGCGGGATTCCAATGAGCAGTTCTTC.

This clone was counted once. The chain links TRBV6-5 to TRBJ2-5; D may be TRBD2 (6 bases). CDR1 is MNHEY and CDR2 is SVGAGI in the germline V gene. Trimming removed 6 bases at V and 5 bases at J, with 19 bases between. The CDR3 length is 15 residues. This chain's CDR3 is CASRAPGSGVETQYF. The CDR3 DNA sequence: TGTGCCAGCAGGGCGCCAGGGTCGGGGGTTGAGACCCAGTACTTC.

This chain joins TRBV5-5 and TRBJ2-2, with TRBD1 as a possible D gene (6 bases). This CDR3 comprises 15 residues. V lost 4 bases and J lost 11, with 21 bases in between. Germline V gene data show CDR1 as SGHKS and CDR2 as YYEKEE (reference sequence). CDR3: CASSQRTVAPDELFF. DNA for the CDR3: TGTGCCAGCAGCCAAAGGACAGTCGCCCCGGACGAGCTGTTTTTT.

V and J are TRBV18 and TRBJ2-2; D perhaps matches TRBD1 (6 bases). CDR3 length equals 16 residues. The ends were cut back, 3 bases at V and 1 base at J, with 12 bases in the middle. Germline CDR1 is KGHSH and CDR2 is LQKENI. CDR3 DNA sequence: TGTGCCAGCTCACCCGAACTACAGGGGAACACCGGGGAGCTGTTTTTT. Translation: CASSPELQGNTGELFF.

The rearrangement joins TRBV19 to TRBJ2-7, with 13 bases identical to TRBD2. J lost 7 bases, V lost 4 bases, and 10 bases had no gene match. The CDR3 has 16 residues. Germline V lookup: CDR1 LNHDA, CDR2 SQIVND (reference sequence). The CDR3 loop reads CASSKWGLAGHREQYF. CDR3 coding DNA: TGTGCCAGTAGTAAGTGGGGACTAGCGGGGCACCGGGAGCAGTACTTC.

This clone came up once. The chain uses TRBV19 and TRBJ2-7; 9 nucleotides match TRBD1. J lost 2 bases, V lost 9 bases, and 11 bases had no gene match. The CDR3 spans 15 residues. In germline, CDR1 is LNHDA, CDR2 SQIVND (reference sequence). The chain's CDR3 is CASSLRTGVTYEQYF. The CDR3 nucleotides are TGTGCCAGCTCCCTGAGGACAGGGGTGACCTACGAGCAGTACTTC.

The chain has TRBV7-2 and TRBJ2-7, with D possibly being TRBD1 (6 bases). CDR3 size: 13 residues. Germline V gene lookup returns CDR1 SGHTA and CDR2 FQGNSA. Trimming pared 4 bases from V and 2 bases from J, leaving 9 bases between. CDR3 DNA sequence: TGTGCCAGCAGCTCCGGGACACCCTACGAGCAGTACTTC. It is translated as CASSSGTPYEQYF.

This rearrangement joins TRBV7-9 to TRBJ2-3; D possibly corresponds to TRBD1 (6 bases). The CDR3 consists of 16 residues. V lost 4 bases and J 0 bases, leaving 14 bases between the germline ends. Germline V gene sequence: CDR1 SEHNR, CDR2 FQNEAQ (reference sequence). CDR3 nucleotide sequence: TGTGCCAGCAGCTCAGGGGTAGACCTAAGCACAGATACGCAGTATTTT. Protein product: CASSSGVDLSTDTQYF.

The chain joins TRBV5-1 to TRBJ1-5; D may be TRBD1 (6 bases). The ends were cut back, 2 bases at V and 1 base at J, with 10 bases in the middle. The CDR3 extends over 15 amino acids. CDR1 and CDR2 (germline): SGHRS, YFSETQ. The CDR3 nucleotides are TGCGCCAGCAGCTTTGGGACATCGAGCAATCAGCCCCAGCATTTT. As protein: CASSFGTSSNQPQHF.

CDR3 residues: CASSDSAQPDEQFF. The CDR3 DNA sequence: TGCGCCAGCAGCGACAGCGCCCAGCCGGATGAGCAGTTCTTC. The chain carries TRBV4-1 and TRBJ2-1, with D perhaps matching TRBD1 (5 bases). Germline lookup yields CDR1 MGHRA and CDR2 YSYEKL. The CDR3 is 14 amino acids. Trimming took off 5 bases at V and 8 bases at J, with 16 bases between the two ends.

The chain recombines TRBV10-3 with TRBJ1-1, with 8 bases that match TRBD1. J was trimmed by 6 bases and V by 4 bases; bases with no gene match: 4. Germline V lookup: CDR1 ENHRY, CDR2 SYGVKD. This CDR3 has 13 amino acids. CDR3 sequence reads: CAISGTGIAEAFF. CDR3 nucleotides: TGTGCCATCAGTGGGACAGGGATAGCTGAAGCTTTCTTT.

The J gene is TRBJ2-5, the V gene TRBV28; D is perhaps TRBD1 (5 bases). The V end was cut by 3 bases, the J end by 3 bases, with 8 bases between. Germline assignment: CDR1 MDHEN and CDR2 SYDVKM. The CDR3 contains 13 residues. Here the CDR3 DNA reads TGTGCCAGCAGTTTCTTCAGGGAAGAGACCCAGTACTTC. As protein: CASSFFREETQYF.

V is TRBV6-6 and J is TRBJ1-2; 8 nucleotides match TRBD1. Trimming cost V 6 bases and J 4 bases; bases outside gene matches: 7. This CDR3 has 14 amino acids. Germline V gene data show CDR1 as MNHNY and CDR2 as SVGAGI (reference sequence). The DNA of the CDR3 is TGTGCCAGCAGCCTCAGGACAGGGCTCTATGGCTACACCTTC. Encoded protein: CASSLRTGLYGYTF.

The chain recombines TRBV15 with TRBJ2-1, with 9 positions matching TRBD2. Unmatched junction bases numbered 4, after V lost 0 bases and J lost 7 bases. The germline CDR1 and CDR2 sequences are LNHNV and YYDKDF (reference sequence). CDR3 length: 15 amino acids. The CDR3, as DNA: TGTGCCACCAGCAGAGATAGGGGACTAGCAAATGAGCAGTTCTTC. Amino acids: CATSRDRGLANEQFF.